This T cell receptor (beta chain) was sequenced during a study of T cells after posttransplantation cyclophosphamide. Regarding the study as a whole: After PTCy, TRB diversity resembled that of CNI/methotrexate controls.

Assay: immunoSEQ multiplex PCR; the TCRdb copy retains only in-frame clones and omits some. In the table there are around 2,800 clones, about 67% of which are singletons. Treatment was busulfan-fludarabine conditioning, a marrow graft, and cyclophosphamide on days +3 and +4. The CDR3 runs to 15 residues. Germline loops: CDR1 MDHEN, CDR2 SYDVKM. For this clone: Its specificity is unknown.

The chain carries TRBV28 and TRBJ2-1; 11 nucleotides match TRBD2. The source is a female patient aged 50 to 60 who received an allogeneic stem cell transplant from a related donor, was CMV-positive, and had no GVHD. T cells may partly derive from the graft donor. The material sequenced was PBMCs, taken 30 days after allogeneic stem cell transplant with posttransplant cyclophosphamide. Written as DNA, the CDR3 is TGTGCTACCACACCCTCTAGCGGGAGGTTCGATGAGCAGTTCTTC. Protein sequence: CATTPSSGRFDEQFF.